The rows below give T cell receptor beta chains drawn from one sample of a study of identical twins. Via MiXCR, TCRdb re-called the 5' RACE reads, giving one row per CDR3 protein. The repertoire holds 1.5 million to 2 million distinct CDR3 sequences, with about 32% as singletons. The sample consisted of cord blood. The receptors shown here come from a newborn girl in good health. Both conserved end residues are part of each CDR3.

V	J	CDR3
TRBV7-2	TRBJ2-5	CASSLKRTQETQYF
TRBV18	-	CASSPGRQNRYEQYF
TRBV20-1	TRBJ1-2	CSVPAVYGYTF
TRBV29-1	TRBJ1-3	CSVEEGNTIYF
TRBV6-1	TRBJ2-7	CASSERFDSSYEQYF
TRBV7-9	TRBJ1-1	CASSWDREYTEAFF
TRBV18	TRBJ2-1	CASSPSTGWTNEQFF
TRBV18	TRBJ2-3	CASSPSGLAGGTDTQYF
TRBV24-1	TRBJ2-1	CATSGRGLAPYNEQFF
TRBV13	TRBJ2-7	CASSSSGKLYNEQYF
TRBV20-1	TRBJ1-2	CSASSWQITNYGYTF
TRBV3-1	TRBJ2-3	CASSYRDSRTQYF
TRBV19	TRBJ2-1	CASNSNPGTSGSAYNEQFF
TRBV12-3/TRBV12-4	TRBJ2-1	CASSWVERELYEQFF
TRBV29-1	TRBJ2-1	CSLETGKYNEQFF
TRBV27	TRBJ2-4	CASSDASGRHIQYF
TRBV20-1	TRBJ2-3	CSATPWQGTDTQYF
TRBV5-6	TRBJ2-4	CASSLSWTRSAKNIQYF
TRBV7-8	TRBJ1-4	CASSGRTGSGTNEKLFF
TRBV18	TRBJ1-2	CASSRGVGYTF
TRBV11-2	TRBJ2-1	CASSLYTSSNEQFF
TRBV6-5	TRBJ2-7	CASSNSGIPSYEQYF
TRBV5-1	TRBJ2-3	CASSLTAGWDTQYF
TRBV3-1	-	CASSQGWPGGPYNEQYF
TRBV4-1	TRBJ2-7	CASSQVLRDTYEQYF
TRBV18	TRBJ2-3	CASSAHGFSTDTQYF
TRBV29-1	TRBJ2-5	CSGRLAGGPIETQYF
TRBV28	TRBJ2-7	CASSSPGLRTGRYEQYF
TRBV4-2	TRBJ2-3	CASSQDQGAGAWLPSSTDTQYF
TRBV5-1	TRBJ2-7	CASSLWTTAREQYF
TRBV20-1	TRBJ2-1	CSARRLATYNEQFF
TRBV10-3	TRBJ1-4	CAISDPAPTGTVNEKLFF
TRBV11-2	TRBJ2-5	CASSSGLAKETQYF
TRBV7-2	TRBJ1-2	CASSLVGSPNYGYTF
TRBV29-1	TRBJ1-2	CSVDVDGYTF
TRBV4-1	-	CASSQVGTGRNEQYF
TRBV19	TRBJ2-3	CASSMGRGGTDTQYF
TRBV7-2	TRBJ2-7	CASSLRTGRSEQYF
TRBV5-1	-	CASSLSAAVEQYF
TRBV28	TRBJ2-2	CASRGGRGGELFF
TRBV20-1	TRBJ2-3	CSAAGLTGAGDTQYF
TRBV6-1	TRBJ1-1	CVSSEGGRATTEAFF
TRBV5-1	TRBJ2-2	CASSPSRELFF
TRBV20-1	TRBJ2-7	CSARDNLSGTREQYF
TRBV27	TRBJ2-1	CASILGNEQFF
TRBV2	TRBJ1-5	CASRSYSRVQPQHF
TRBV12-3/TRBV12-4	-	CASSSRQGWGTQYF
TRBV20-1	TRBJ1-2	CSARDRATNYGYTF
TRBV20-1	TRBJ1-2	CSAGGMTGYGYTF
TRBV6-5	TRBJ1-5	CASSYGDGPNQPQHF
TRBV12-3/TRBV12-4	TRBJ1-1	CASSFGTGGTEAFF
TRBV18	TRBJ2-1	CASSRLDPLTDEQFF
TRBV5-1	-	CDSSLGTGVYEQYF
TRBV6-2/TRBV6-3	TRBJ2-7	CASNQGLAGGYEQYF
TRBV5-1	TRBJ1-1	CASSLDSRGTEAFF
TRBV10-3	TRBJ2-5	CAISASLETQYF
TRBV28	TRBJ2-7	CASTGGEQYF
TRBV12-3/TRBV12-4	-	CASSSSLIRETQYF